Shown below are 10 T cell receptor beta chains from a single sample sequenced in a study of Graves' ophthalmopathy and Graves' hyperthyroidism. The TCR beta CDR3 regions underwent amplification from RNA transcripts. Second-round multiplex PCR followed a first-round RT-PCR using HTBI primers. From the multiplex PCR reads, TCRdb called clonotypes with MiXCR, one entry per CDR3 protein. The sample gives about 500,000 distinct CDR3 sequences, about two fifths of which show up once; 3.5% to 4.5% is in the top ten. The source material was peripheral blood or thyroid tissue (not recorded which). Receptors originate from an adult man with Graves' hyperthyroidism.

The count of this clonotype is one. The rearrangement joins TRBV9 to TRBJ2-5, with 11 bases lining up with TRBD1. The closer fit of TRBJ2-1 to the DNA end suggests the J call may be wrong. The CDR3 is made up of 15 amino acids. Germline V lookup: CDR1 SGDLS, CDR2 YYNGEE. CDR3 DNA: TGTGCCAGCAGCCGTACCGGGACAGGGGGGAATGAGCAGTTCTTC. Encoded protein: CASSRTGTGGNEQFF.

The chain recombines TRBV29-1 with TRBJ2-2; 9 bases agree with TRBD1. The CDR3 length is 13 residues. The germline V gene encodes CDR1 SQVTM and CDR2 ANQGSEA. V shed 8 bases and J 5 bases; nucleotides not matched to a gene: 6. The CDR3: CSTQGQGTGELFF. The DNA for the CDR3 is TGCAGCACCCAGGGACAGGGTACCGGGGAGCTGTTTTTT.

As to this clonotype: A much larger clone is a single base away; this may be a read error. V and J are TRBV19 and TRBJ2-7, with 11 bases matching TRBD1. This CDR3 comprises 16 residues. Trimming cost V 1 base and J 3 bases; bases outside gene matches: 5. Germline lookup yields CDR1 LNHDA and CDR2 SQIVND (reference sequence). CDR3 bases: TGTGCCAGTAGTATAGTGCCGGGACAGGGGGACTACGAGCAGTACTTC. This encodes CASSIVPGQGDYEQYF.

This clonotype has a count of ten or more. J is TRBJ1-5 and V is TRBV2, with D unclear. The CDR3 has 15 residues. The V end was cut by 1 base, the J end by 0 bases, with 7 bases between. Per germline, CDR1 SNHLY and CDR2 FYNNEI. DNA for the CDR3: TGTGCCAGCAGTGAAGGCCCGATTAGCAATCAGCCCCAGCATTTT. As protein: CASSEGPISNQPQHF.

This clonotype was recorded at least ten times. The chain is built from TRBV6-5 and TRBJ1-1; weak D call: TRBD1 (5 bases). The germline gives CDR1 MNHEY, CDR2 SVGAGI. The CDR3 spans 17 residues. The ends were cut back, 4 bases at V and 4 bases at J, with 22 bases in the middle. The CDR3 nucleotides are TGTGCCAGCAGTTGGGAGATCACAGGCTCGTTGTTCACTGAAGCTTTCTTT. Its protein is CASSWEITGSLFTEAFF.

This clonotype was recorded many times. This chain uses TRBV5-1 with TRBJ1-3; no reliable D call. Germline CDR1 SGHRS, CDR2 YFSETQ. Trimming took 4 bases from V and 3 from J, leaving 11 bases between them. The CDR3 extends over 14 amino acids. CDR3 region: CASSMTGSGNTIYF. In DNA form, the CDR3 reads TGCGCCAGCAGCATGACGGGAAGTGGAAACACCATATATTTT.

This clonotype was observed once. The V call is TRBV29-1, the J call TRBJ1-2; maybe TRBD1 (5 bases). Per germline, CDR1 SQVTM and CDR2 ANQGSEA. This CDR3 spans 13 amino acids. The ends were cut back, 4 bases at V and 1 base at J, with 10 bases in the middle. The CDR3 protein is CSVGTGVNYGYTF. CDR3 sequence (DNA): TGCAGCGTTGGAACGGGGGTTAACTATGGCTACACCTTC.

CDR3 in DNA: TGTGCCAGCAGTTTAGCCCCCCTGGCCTACAATGAGCAGTTCTTC. Translating gives CASSLAPLAYNEQFF. V and J are TRBV12-3 or TRBV12-4 and TRBJ2-1; D remains ambiguous. Between the trimmed V and J ends, which lost 0 bases and 2 bases, there was a span of 8 bases. The CDR3 sequence is 15 residues long.

The V gene is TRBV15, the J gene TRBJ1-5, with TRBD1 matching 9 bases. Looked up from germline, CDR1 is LNHNV and CDR2 is YYDKDF (reference sequence). Unmatched junction bases numbered 3, after V lost 1 base and J lost 5 bases. The CDR3 has 15 residues. CDR3 DNA sequence: TGTGCCACCAGCAGAGGGGGGGACAGGGATCAGCCCCAGCATTTT. Encoded protein: CATSRGGDRDQPQHF.

This clonotype was seen a few times. The rearrangement joins TRBV4-1 to TRBJ2-5; weak D call: TRBD2 (7 bases). The ends were cut back, 1 base at V and 4 bases at J, with 19 bases in the middle. Per germline, CDR1 MGHRA and CDR2 YSYEKL. This CDR3 spans 17 amino acids. Here the CDR3 reads CASSQAQRDTRGETQYF. CDR3 nucleotide sequence: TGCGCCAGCAGCCAAGCCCAGCGGGACACTCGGGGAGAGACCCAGTACTTC.